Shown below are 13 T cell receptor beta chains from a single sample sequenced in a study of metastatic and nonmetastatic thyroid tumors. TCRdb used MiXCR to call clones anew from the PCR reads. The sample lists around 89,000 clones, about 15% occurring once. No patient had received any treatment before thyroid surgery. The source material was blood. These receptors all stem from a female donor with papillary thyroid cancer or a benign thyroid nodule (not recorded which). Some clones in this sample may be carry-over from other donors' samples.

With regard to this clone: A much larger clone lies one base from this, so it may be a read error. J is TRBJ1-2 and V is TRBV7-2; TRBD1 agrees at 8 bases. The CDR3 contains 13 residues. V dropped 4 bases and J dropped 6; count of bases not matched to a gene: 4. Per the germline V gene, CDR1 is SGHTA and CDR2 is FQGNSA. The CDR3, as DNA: TGTGCCAGCAGCTCGGACAGGGCCAATGGCTACACCTTC. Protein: CASSSDRANGYTF.

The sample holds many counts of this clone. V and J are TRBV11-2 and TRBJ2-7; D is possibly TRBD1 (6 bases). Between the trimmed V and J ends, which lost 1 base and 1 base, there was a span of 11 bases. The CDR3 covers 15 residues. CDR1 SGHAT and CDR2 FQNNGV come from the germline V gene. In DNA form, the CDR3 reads TGTGCCAGCAGCTTAGTTCAGGGGCTGTCCTACGAGCAGTACTTC. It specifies CASSLVQGLSYEQYF.

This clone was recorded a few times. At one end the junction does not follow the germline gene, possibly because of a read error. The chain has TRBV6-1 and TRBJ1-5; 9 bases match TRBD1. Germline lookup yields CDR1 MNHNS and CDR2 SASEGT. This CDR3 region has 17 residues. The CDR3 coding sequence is TGTGCCAGCAGAACCGACAGGGGGAATATGGGCAATCAGCCGCAGCATTTT. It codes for CASRTDRGNMGNQPQHF.

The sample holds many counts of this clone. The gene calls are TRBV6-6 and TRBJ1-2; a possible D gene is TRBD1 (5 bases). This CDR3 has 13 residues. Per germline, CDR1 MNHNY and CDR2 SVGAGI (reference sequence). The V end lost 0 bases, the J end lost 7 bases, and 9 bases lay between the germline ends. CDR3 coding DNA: TGTGCCAGCAGTTACTCGGGGGGAACTGGCTACACCTTC. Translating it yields CASSYSGGTGYTF.

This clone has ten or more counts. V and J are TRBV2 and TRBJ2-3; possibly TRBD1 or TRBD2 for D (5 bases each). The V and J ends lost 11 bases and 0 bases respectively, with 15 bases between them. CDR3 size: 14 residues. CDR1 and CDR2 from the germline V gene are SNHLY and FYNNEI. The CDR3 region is CASIRGDSTDTQYF. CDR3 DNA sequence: TGTGCCTCCATACGGGGCGACAGCACAGATACGCAGTATTTT.

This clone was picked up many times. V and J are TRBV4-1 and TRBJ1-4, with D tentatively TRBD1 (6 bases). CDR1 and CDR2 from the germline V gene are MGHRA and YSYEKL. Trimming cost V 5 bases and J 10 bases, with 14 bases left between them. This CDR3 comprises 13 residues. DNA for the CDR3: TGCGCCAGCAGCGCGCAGGGGTCGGTAAAACTGTTTTTT. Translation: CASSAQGSVKLFF.

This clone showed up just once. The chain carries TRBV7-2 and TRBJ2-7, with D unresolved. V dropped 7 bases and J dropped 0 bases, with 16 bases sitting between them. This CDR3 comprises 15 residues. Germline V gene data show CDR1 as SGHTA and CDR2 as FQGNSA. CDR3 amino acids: CASIPTLVHSYEQYF. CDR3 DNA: TGTGCCAGCATCCCGACGTTAGTACACTCCTACGAGCAGTACTTC. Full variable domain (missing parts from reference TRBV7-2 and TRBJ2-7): GAGVSQSPSNKVTEKGKDVELRCDPISGHTALYWYRQSLGQGLEFLIYFQGNSAPDKSGLPSDRFSAERTGGSVSTLTIQRTQQEDSAVYLCASIPTLVHSYEQYFGPGTRLTVT.

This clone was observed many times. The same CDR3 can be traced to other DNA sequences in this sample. The CDR3 protein is CASSELRLPLGLGTGELFF. CDR3 sequence (DNA): TGCGCCAGCAGTGAGCTCCGGCTTCCCCTGGGCTTGGGCACCGGGGAGCTGTTTTTT. The rearrangement uses TRBV10-1 and TRBJ2-2; D uncertain. The length of the CDR3 is 19 residues. Germline V CDR1 and CDR2: WNHNN, SYGVQD (reference sequence). Trimming shortened V by 2 bases and J by 4 bases, and 23 bases separated the two germline ends.

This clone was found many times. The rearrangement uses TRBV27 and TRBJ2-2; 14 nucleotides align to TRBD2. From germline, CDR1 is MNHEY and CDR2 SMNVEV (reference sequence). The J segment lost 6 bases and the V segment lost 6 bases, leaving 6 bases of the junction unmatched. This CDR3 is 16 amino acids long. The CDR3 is CASSYGGLAGAGELFF. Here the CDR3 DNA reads TGTGCCAGCAGCTACGGGGGACTAGCGGGGGCCGGGGAGCTGTTTTTT.

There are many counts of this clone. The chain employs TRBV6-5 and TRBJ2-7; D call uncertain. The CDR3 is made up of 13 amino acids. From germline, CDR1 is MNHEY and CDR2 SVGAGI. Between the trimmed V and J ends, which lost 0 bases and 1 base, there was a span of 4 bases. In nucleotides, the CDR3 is TGTGCCAGCAGTTACTCGACTTCCTACGAGCAGTACTTC. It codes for CASSYSTSYEQYF.

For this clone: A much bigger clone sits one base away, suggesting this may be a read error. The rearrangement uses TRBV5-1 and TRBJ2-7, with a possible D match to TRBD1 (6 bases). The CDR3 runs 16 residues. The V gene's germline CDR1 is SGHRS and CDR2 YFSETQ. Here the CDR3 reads CASNLVTPDSSYEQYF. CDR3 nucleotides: TGCGCCAGCAACTTGGTAACCCCGGACAGCTCCTACGAGCAGTACTTC.

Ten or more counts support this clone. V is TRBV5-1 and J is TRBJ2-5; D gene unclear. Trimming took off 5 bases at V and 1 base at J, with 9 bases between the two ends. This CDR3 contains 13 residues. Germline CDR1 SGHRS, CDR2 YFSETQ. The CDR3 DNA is TGCGCCAGCAGGCAGTGGACCCAAGAGACCCAGTACTTC. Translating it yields CASRQWTQETQYF.

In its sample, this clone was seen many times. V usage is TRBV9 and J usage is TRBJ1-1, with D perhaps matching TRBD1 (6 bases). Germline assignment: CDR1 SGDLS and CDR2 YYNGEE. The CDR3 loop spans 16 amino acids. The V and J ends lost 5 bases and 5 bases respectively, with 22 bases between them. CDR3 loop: CASRRGLQGGETEAFF. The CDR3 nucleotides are TGTGCCAGCAGGAGGGGTCTACAGGGCGGGGAGACTGAAGCTTTCTTT.